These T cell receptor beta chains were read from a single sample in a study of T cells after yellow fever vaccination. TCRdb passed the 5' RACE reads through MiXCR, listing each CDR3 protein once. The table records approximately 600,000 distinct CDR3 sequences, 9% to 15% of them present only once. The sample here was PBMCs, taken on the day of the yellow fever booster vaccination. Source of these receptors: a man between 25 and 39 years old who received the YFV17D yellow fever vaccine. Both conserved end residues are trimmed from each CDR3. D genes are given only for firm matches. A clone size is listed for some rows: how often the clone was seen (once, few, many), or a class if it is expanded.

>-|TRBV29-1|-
SVTGTRGGTNEKLF
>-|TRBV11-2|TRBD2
ASSLWTSGGEQF
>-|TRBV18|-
ASSPLEPGLGANEQY
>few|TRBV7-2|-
ASSFLEETQY
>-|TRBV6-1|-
ASSEAGSGSSGNTIY
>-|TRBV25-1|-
ASSESGYMQY
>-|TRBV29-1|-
SVEVSPSYEQY
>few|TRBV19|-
ASIGMTGELF
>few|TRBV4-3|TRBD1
ASSQEGTGVEQY
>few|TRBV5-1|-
ASSLNPGSELF
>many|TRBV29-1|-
SATQDSPGGYT
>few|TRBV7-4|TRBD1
ASSLVGTGSVIPPIGLYRTQY
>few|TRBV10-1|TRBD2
ASSQSYGRVYNEQF
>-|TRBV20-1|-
SARGILTGYGYT
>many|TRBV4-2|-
ASSQDPTSYNEQF
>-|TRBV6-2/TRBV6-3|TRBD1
ASRLIRTGGMNTEAF
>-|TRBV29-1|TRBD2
SVFLLAWGGSTDTQY
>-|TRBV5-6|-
ASTRGAFSTDTQY
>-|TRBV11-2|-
ASSLGQVPGQF
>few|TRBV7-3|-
ASSSQPGLPSITQY
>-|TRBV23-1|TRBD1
ASSLPLGQAFETQY
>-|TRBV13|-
ASSLGILVGELF
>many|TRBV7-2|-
ASSYQGSDGELF
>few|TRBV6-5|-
ASSHISSGEAF
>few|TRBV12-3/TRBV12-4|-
ASSTRRGNTEAF
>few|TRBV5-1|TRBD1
ASHQGAVYNEQF
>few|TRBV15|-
ATSREMRDTGELF
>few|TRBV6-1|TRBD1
ASTSSRGRTSNYGYT
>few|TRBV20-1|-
SARDRSGRSTIIGYNEQF
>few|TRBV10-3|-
AGFRMRTDTQY
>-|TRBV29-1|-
SVGTGGTEAF
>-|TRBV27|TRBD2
ASSLSPGGTYNEQF